The clone carrying this T cell receptor (beta chain) was seen only once. The sample belongs to a study of blood T cell repertoires in COVID-19. On the study more broadly: COVID-19 samples collected from the United States, Italy and Spain covered acute and convalescent phases. T cells, B-cell-depleted T cells, or PBMCs provided the cDNA or gDNA that served as material.

The CDR3 contains 14 residues. V lost 5 bases, J lost 0 bases, and 10 bases lay in between. CDR1 is SGHTA and CDR2 is FQGNSA in the germline V gene. Per the original methods: The assay estimated nucleated cells by amplifying reference gene primers. Sequencing used immunoSEQ multiplex PCR; TCRdb keeps in-frame clones, though not all of them. V, J and clone size derive from that table, while D and trimming were established from the DNA sequence. The data contain 270,000 or so clones, roughly 86% of them singletons. The chain joins TRBV7-2 to TRBJ2-5; the D is unclear. The sequence was collected from a man aged 40-50 years with active or convalescent COVID-19. Sequenced input: peripheral blood. In DNA form, the CDR3 reads TGTGCCAGCAGCCCCCAACATCACCAAGAGACCCAGTACTTC. Translated: CASSPQHHQETQYF.